The entry below describes one T cell receptor beta chain. The table lists this clone with a count of one. No cognate antigen has been identified for it. It has no much larger one-base neighbor in the sample; base qualities were not kept. These data belong to a study of cytomegalovirus exposure and HLA in healthy donors (dated by TCRdb to 2016 to 2017). Broadly, across the study: A later analysis indicated that the roughly 130 validation repertoires were generated on the platform also employed for the approximately 700 repertoires of the first cohort. To predict cytomegalovirus infection status, the study combined high-throughput TCR immunosequencing, statistical association of individual TCRs with disease status, and machine learning. Besides the first cohort of 550 to 750 subjects, a separate validation cohort made up of roughly 130 different subjects was used. The study aimed to test whether signatures of past pathogen exposure could be identified by cataloging public T cell receptors. What the work shows at the level of the full study, not this receptor alone: Three of the identified cytomegalovirus-associated TCR beta chains were confirmed in vitro to be specific for cytomegalovirus antigens. In a later analysis, TCRs clustered in the first cohort were found to also tend to co-occur in the roughly 120 validation repertoires, with around 94% of cluster scores above 0. While some public TCRs were present in many individuals, most TCR sequences turned up only very rarely across donors. The classifier was reported to diagnose cytomegalovirus status with high specificity and sensitivity in both the original cohort and the validation cohort. The authors suggested that the approach could potentially be extended to other disease states and immunological phenotypes. The validation cohort had no HLA typing available for a later analysis, so co-occurrence within that cohort was assessed over all 130 or so repertoires. The study listed 164 TCR beta chains as associated with cytomegalovirus.

CDR1 and CDR2 are read off the germline V gene (reference sequence) as MNHEY and SMNVEV. The V end gives up 5 bases and the J end 2 bases, leaving 6 bases in the junction not matched to a gene. The CDR3 sequence holds 17 residues, the cysteine and phenylalanine included. The sequence is cut down to CDR3 DNA, 51 bases in frame from base 1. Donors formed part of the validation cohort, which comprised 120 subjects and was distinct from the first cohort of 666 subjects. Library creation used the immunoSEQ multiplex PCR assay. Per the authors' processing: To diagnose cytomegalovirus status from the catalog of TCR beta chain sequences, a statistical classification framework was built. The clones in this table, taken by TCRdb from immuneACCESS, are in-frame only. Not every clone is retained; where verified, under half of the shortfall comes from an unresolved V gene, and the cause of the rest is unknown. The V and J calls and the clone size are those of that table, but D and trimming were determined from the DNA. The sample table shows approximately 280,000 clones, and around 86% are seen once. The top ten constitute about 1% of the sample.

This TCR came from a woman in her late teens or twenties in good health and CMV-seronegative. The sequenced material came from PBMCs. Recombination linked TRBV27 to TRBJ2-3; the junction holds 14 bases that match TRBD2. The DNA sequence is TGTGCCAGCAGTCCGGGACTAGCGGGGGCCCACACAGATACGCAGTATTTT. It is translated as CASSPGLAGAHTDTQYF.